The 27 T cell receptor beta chains reported below all come from one sample, sequenced in a study of blood T cells in healthy people across ages. Next came a second PCR, run for roughly 7 to 12 cycles, which used a sample-barcoded 5' primer along with a J-beta primer mix. In TCRdb, the 5' RACE reads were re-called with MiXCR into one record per CDR3 protein. The sample consists of about 1.7 million distinct CDR3 sequences, over 25% of them appearing once. Sample: blood. The receptors stem from a woman under 40 in good health.

This clonotype was recorded many times. The chain's CDR3 is CSVVWTSKSTDTQYF. DNA of the CDR3: TGCAGCGTTGTCTGGACTAGCAAGAGCACAGATACGCAGTATTTT. This chain links TRBV29-1 with TRBJ2-3; TRBD2 aligns across 8 bases. The CDR3 totals 15 residues. Germline-derived CDR1 and CDR2 are SQVTM and ANQGSEA. Trimming took 4 bases from V and 0 from J; bases not matched to a gene: 6.

This clonotype was seen more than once but under ten times. The rearrangement uses TRBV4-1 and TRBJ2-7; D not certain. Trimming removed 0 bases from V and 7 bases from J, with 19 bases in between. This CDR3 is 16 amino acids long. In germline, CDR1 is MGHRA, CDR2 YSYEKL. In nucleotides, the CDR3 is TGCGCCAGCAGCCAAGAGCTCCGACAACCTTGGGGAGAGCAGTACTTC. As protein: CASSQELRQPWGEQYF.

Turning to this clonotype: One end of the junction is discordant with germline, which a read error may explain. V is TRBV20-1 and J is TRBJ1-5; TRBD1 might be the D (5 bases). CDR1 is DFQATT and CDR2 is SNEGSKA in the germline V gene (reference sequence). The CDR3 loop spans 14 amino acids. The CDR3 here is CSAPPGRLNQPQHF. CDR3 bases: TGCAGTGCCCCCCCGGGACGGCTCAATCAACCCCAGCATTTT.

This sequence joins TRBV28 and TRBJ2-1, with D unresolved. The ends were cut back, 5 bases at V and 4 bases at J, with 12 bases in the middle. Germline loops: CDR1 MDHEN, CDR2 SYDVKM. The length of the CDR3 is 14 residues. The CDR3 DNA reads as TGTGCCAGCAGTCCCAGACGGATGTACAATGAGCAGTTCTTC. This gives the protein CASSPRRMYNEQFF.

The chain recombines TRBV12-3 or TRBV12-4 with TRBJ2-5, with a possible D match to TRBD1 (6 bases). This CDR3 has 17 residues. With 5 bases removed from V and 2 bases from J, the gap between germline ends came to 21 bases. The CDR3 protein is CASSTGSGRLSQETQYF. The DNA of the CDR3 is TGTGCCAGCAGTACAGGGTCAGGGCGGCTGTCACAAGAGACCCAGTACTTC.

This clonotype was seen a few times. The V call is TRBV28, the J call TRBJ2-1; TRBD2 is a possible D gene (5 bases). This CDR3 contains 17 residues. V was pared by 2 bases and J by 0 bases, with 14 bases between. Germline CDR1 MDHEN, CDR2 SYDVKM. The DNA for the CDR3 is TGTGCCAGCAGTTTAATGAGCGGTCCTAGCTCCTACAATGAGCAGTTCTTC. Protein product: CASSLMSGPSSYNEQFF.

The genes are TRBV7-7 and TRBJ2-7, with D tentatively TRBD1 or TRBD2 (5 bases each). The V gene's germline CDR1 is SSHAT and CDR2 FNYEAQ (reference sequence). V shed 5 bases and J shed 7 bases, with 18 bases lying between them. There are 14 residues in the CDR3. This CDR3 reads CASSPGTDIGEQYF. In DNA form, the CDR3 reads TGTGCCAGCAGCCCCGGGACGGACATTGGGGAGCAGTACTTC.

This clonotype was seen repeatedly, ten times or more. The chain couples TRBV6-2 or TRBV6-3 to TRBJ2-7; 7 bases align to TRBD2. This CDR3 comprises 13 residues. V trimming: 6 bases; J trimming: 6 bases; junction bases outside the gene matches: 8. Germline CDR1 and CDR2: MNHEY and SVGEGT. CDR3 in amino acids: CASRKTAGAEQYF. In DNA, the CDR3 is TGTGCCAGCAGGAAAACTGCGGGAGCCGAGCAGTACTTC.

In this sample, this clonotype turned up a few times. The V gene is TRBV5-1, the J gene TRBJ2-7; no clear D. The CDR3 is made up of 13 amino acids. V was cut by 5 bases and J by 6 bases, with 15 bases left in between. Germline lookup yields CDR1 SGHRS and CDR2 YFSETQ. CDR3 sequence reads: CASRRQVDGEQYF. The CDR3 DNA reads as TGCGCCAGCAGACGCCAGGTGGATGGCGAGCAGTACTTC. The complete variable domain, with remaining parts taken from reference TRBV5-1 and TRBJ2-7, reads KAGVTQTPRYLIKTRGQQVTLSCSPISGHRSVSWYQQTPGQGLQFLFEYFSETQRNKGNFPGRFSGRQFSNSRSEMNVSTLELGDSALYLCASRRQVDGEQYFGPGTRLTVT.

Ten or more counts support this clonotype. This chain connects TRBV12-5 to TRBJ2-5; no definite D call. V lost 4 bases and J lost 4, with 7 bases in between. The CDR3 is made up of 12 amino acids. The V gene's germline CDR1 is LGHNT and CDR2 FRNRAP. The CDR3 coding sequence is TGTGCTAGTGGTTCCTTATCAGAGACCCAGTACTTC. Amino acids: CASGSLSETQYF.

The chain carries TRBV5-1 and TRBJ1-1, with no clear D. CDR3 size: 13 residues. V was clipped by 4 bases and J by 4 bases, with 11 bases between them. Germline values: CDR1 SGHRS, CDR2 YFSETQ. The CDR3 DNA is TGCGCCAGCAGCCCCACGCACGGCACTGAAGCTTTCTTT. It translates to CASSPTHGTEAFF.

This clonotype was seen at least ten times. Compared with germline, one end of the junction differs, possibly owing to a read error. The chain employs TRBV3-1 and TRBJ2-3; TRBD1 might be the D (6 bases). The CDR3 runs 12 residues. The germline gives CDR1 LGHDT, CDR2 YNNKEL (reference sequence). In DNA, the CDR3 is TGCGCCAGCAGCCAAGGGGGAGATACGCAGTATTTT. This encodes CASSQGGDTQYF.

The chain uses TRBV11-2 and TRBJ2-3; D is undetermined. Germline V gene data show CDR1 as SGHAT and CDR2 as FQNNGV. The V and J ends lost 5 bases and 3 bases respectively, with 12 bases between them. This CDR3 has 14 residues. CDR3 DNA sequence: TGTGCCAGCAGCGCCCTGGTACTAACAGATACGCAGTATTTT. Translating gives CASSALVLTDTQYF.

The chain links TRBV7-2 to TRBJ2-1; 10 nucleotides match TRBD2. V gave up 1 base and J gave up 0 bases; unmatched junction bases: 6. The CDR3 has 18 amino acids. Germline V gene data show CDR1 as SGHTA and CDR2 as FQGNSA. The CDR3 sequence is CASSLVSSGSPSYNEQFF. CDR3 nucleotides: TGTGCCAGCAGCTTAGTGTCTAGCGGGAGCCCCTCCTACAATGAGCAGTTCTTC.

The chain has TRBV7-2 and TRBJ2-1, with D tentatively TRBD1 (6 bases). Germline loops: CDR1 SGHTA, CDR2 FQGNSA. The CDR3 length is 15 residues. Trimming took 3 bases from V and 6 from J, leaving 15 bases between them. The CDR3 loop is CASSFAGRGANEQFF. The CDR3 nucleotides are TGTGCCAGCAGCTTTGCCGGCAGGGGAGCCAATGAGCAGTTCTTC.

This chain joins TRBV4-1 and TRBJ2-5; D may be TRBD2 (6 bases). The V and J ends lost 1 base and 11 bases respectively, with 23 bases between them. The length of the CDR3 is 16 residues. CDR1 and CDR2 (germline): MGHRA, YSYEKL. Written as DNA, the CDR3 is TGCGCCAGCAGCCAAGTGCGGGGAAGGGAATGGGATGAGCAGTACTTC. Protein product: CASSQVRGREWDEQYF.

In its sample, this clonotype was seen a few times. The V call is TRBV7-9, the J call TRBJ2-5; D perhaps matches TRBD1 (5 bases). Germline values: CDR1 SEHNR, CDR2 FQNEAQ (reference sequence). The CDR3 is 14 amino acids. V dropped 4 bases and J dropped 3 bases, with 12 bases sitting between them. The CDR3 bases are TGTGCCAGCAGCTCGACAGCGACCGAAGAGACCCAGTACTTC. This translates into CASSSTATEETQYF.

This clonotype has only a few counts. The V and J genes are TRBV10-3 and TRBJ2-1; 12 bases are a match to TRBD2. CDR3 length equals 18 residues. Trimming cost V 2 bases and J 9 bases; bases outside gene matches: 14. Germline lookup yields CDR1 ENHRY and CDR2 SYGVKD. CDR3 nucleotides: TGTGCCATCAGTGAGCTAGCGGGGGGGGCCTGGGCAAAAGTTGAGCAGTTCTTC. Its protein is CAISELAGGAWAKVEQFF.

This clonotype was detected ten times or more. V is TRBV9 and J is TRBJ2-1; 9 nucleotides match TRBD2. The CDR3 spans 15 residues. The V and J ends lost 3 bases and 4 bases, in that order; junction bases with no gene match: 5. The germline V gene has CDR1 SGDLS and CDR2 YYNGEE. The CDR3 DNA sequence: TGTGCCAGCAGCGCAGTACTAGCGGGTTACAATGAGCAGTTCTTC. Translation: CASSAVLAGYNEQFF.

This chain links TRBV24-1 with TRBJ2-3, with 14 positions matching TRBD2. This CDR3 comprises 18 residues. The germline gives CDR1 KGHDR, CDR2 SFDVKD. J lost 4 bases, V lost 2 bases, and 7 bases had no gene match. The CDR3 here is CATSDSRLAGGPADTQYF. DNA for the CDR3: TGTGCCACCAGTGATTCCCGACTAGCGGGGGGGCCGGCAGATACGCAGTATTTT.

The chain is built from TRBV30 and TRBJ2-3; 8 bases match TRBD2. The CDR3 has 13 residues. Germline V gives CDR1 GTSNPN, CDR2 SVGIG (reference sequence). V shed 6 bases and J 4 bases; nucleotides not matched to a gene: 6. The chain's CDR3 is CACPSGSPDTQYF. The CDR3 bases are TGTGCCTGTCCCAGCGGGAGCCCAGATACGCAGTATTTT.

This clonotype was found many times. The J gene is TRBJ2-7, the V gene TRBV5-1; 10 bases map to TRBD1. V gave up 4 bases and J gave up 1 base; unmatched junction bases: 11. Germline V lookup: CDR1 SGHRS, CDR2 YFSETQ. This CDR3 is built from 17 residues. CDR3 region: CASSRKNGTGVSYEQYF. The CDR3 bases are TGCGCCAGCAGCCGAAAGAACGGGACAGGGGTTTCCTACGAGCAGTACTTC.

This clonotype was seen many times. The chain carries TRBV7-2 and TRBJ2-7, with no clear D. V dropped 3 bases and J dropped 4 bases, with 13 bases sitting between them. The CDR3 contains 14 residues. Germline values: CDR1 SGHTA, CDR2 FQGNSA. For the CDR3, the DNA is TGTGCCAGCAGCTTGATAGTTCCTCCATACGAGCAGTACTTC. Protein sequence: CASSLIVPPYEQYF.

This clonotype turned up a few times. The rearrangement joins TRBV5-1 to TRBJ2-7; 7 bases agree with TRBD1. The CDR3 totals 15 residues. The ends lost 6 bases at V and 1 base at J; junction bases unmatched: 10. CDR1 SGHRS and CDR2 YFSETQ come from the germline V gene. CDR3 loop: CASTRTGDRSYEQYF. DNA for the CDR3: TGCGCCAGCACCCGGACCGGGGACAGATCCTACGAGCAGTACTTC.

This clonotype was picked up many times. The chain has TRBV28 and TRBJ2-1; D is uncertain. Trimming shortened V by 3 bases and J by 15 bases, and 15 bases separated the two germline ends. This CDR3 comprises 12 residues. The germline gives CDR1 MDHEN, CDR2 SYDVKM. The CDR3 protein is CASSLNLLGRFF. CDR3 coding DNA: TGTGCCAGCAGTTTGAATTTGCTAGGTCGGTTCTTC.

The chain links TRBV6-2 or TRBV6-3 to TRBJ2-7; 7 nucleotides agree with TRBD2. CDR3 length: 15 amino acids. The V gene's germline CDR1 is MNHEY and CDR2 SVGEGT. V was clipped by 6 bases and J by 7 bases; unmatched bases: 15. The CDR3 reads CASSTGLDPRREQYF. The DNA of the CDR3 is TGTGCCAGCAGCACCGGACTAGACCCCAGGCGAGAGCAGTACTTC.

This clonotype was detected only a few times. The gene calls are TRBV5-1 and TRBJ2-1; D may be TRBD2 (6 bases). CDR3 length equals 16 residues. V was pared by 0 bases and J by 5 bases, with 15 bases between. Germline V lookup: CDR1 SGHRS, CDR2 YFSETQ. The CDR3 region has the DNA TGCGCCAGCAGCTTGGACAGGCACTGGGGGGACAATGAGCAGTTCTTC. It is translated as CASSLDRHWGDNEQFF. The variable domain in full, with the rest retrieved from reference TRBV5-1 and TRBJ2-1, is KAGVTQTPRYLIKTRGQQVTLSCSPISGHRSVSWYQQTPGQGLQFLFEYFSETQRNKGNFPGRFSGRQFSNSRSEMNVSTLELGDSALYLCASSLDRHWGDNEQFFGPGTRLTVL.